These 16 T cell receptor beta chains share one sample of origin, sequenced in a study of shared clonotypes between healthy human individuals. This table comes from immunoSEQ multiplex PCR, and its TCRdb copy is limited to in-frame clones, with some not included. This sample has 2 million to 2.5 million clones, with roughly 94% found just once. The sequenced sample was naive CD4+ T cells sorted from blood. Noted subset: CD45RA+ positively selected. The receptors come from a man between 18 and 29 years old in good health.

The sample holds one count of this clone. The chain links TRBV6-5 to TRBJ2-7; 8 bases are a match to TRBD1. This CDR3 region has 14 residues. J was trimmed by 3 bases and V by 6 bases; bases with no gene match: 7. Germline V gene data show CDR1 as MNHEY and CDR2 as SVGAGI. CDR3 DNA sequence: TGTGCCAGCAGACCAGGGACAGGCTTCTACGAGCAGTACTTC. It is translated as CASRPGTGFYEQYF.

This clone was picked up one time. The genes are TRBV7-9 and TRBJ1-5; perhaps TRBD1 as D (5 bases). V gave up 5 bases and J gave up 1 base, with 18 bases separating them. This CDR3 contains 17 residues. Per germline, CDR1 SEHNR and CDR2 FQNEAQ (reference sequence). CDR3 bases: TGTGCCAGCAGCCTTGGTCGGGGCCAGGGCAGCAATCAGCCCCAGCATTTT. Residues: CASSLGRGQGSNQPQHF.

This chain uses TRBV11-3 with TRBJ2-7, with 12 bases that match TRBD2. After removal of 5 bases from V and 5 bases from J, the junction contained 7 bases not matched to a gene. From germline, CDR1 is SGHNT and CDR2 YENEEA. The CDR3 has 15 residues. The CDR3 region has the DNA TGTGCCAGCAGCCTACGGACTAGCGGGATCAACGAGCAGTACTTC. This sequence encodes CASSLRTSGINEQYF.

DNA for the CDR3: TGCGCCAGCAGCGGGGGACTAGCGGTGAACACCGGGGAGCTGTTTTTT. The encoded protein is CASSGGLAVNTGELFF. V gene TRBV5-1 combines with J gene TRBJ2-2; TRBD2 matches 11 bases. After removal of 4 bases from V and 1 base from J, the junction contained 3 bases not matched to a gene. The CDR3 has 16 amino acids. CDR1 is SGHRS and CDR2 is YFSETQ in the germline V gene.

Here the CDR3 reads CASSSNGQGGWETQYF. CDR3 nucleotides: TGCGCCAGCAGCTCCAACGGACAGGGCGGGTGGGAGACCCAGTACTTC. This rearrangement joins TRBV5-1 to TRBJ2-5, with TRBD1 matching 8 bases. The CDR3 is 16 residues long. J was trimmed by 5 bases and V by 3 bases; bases with no gene match: 12. CDR1 and CDR2 (germline): SGHRS, YFSETQ.

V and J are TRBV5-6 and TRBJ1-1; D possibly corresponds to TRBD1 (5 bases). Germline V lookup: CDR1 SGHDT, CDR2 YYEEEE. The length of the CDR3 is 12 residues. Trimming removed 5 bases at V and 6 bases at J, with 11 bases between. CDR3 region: CASSTQGPEAFF. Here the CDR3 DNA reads TGTGCCAGCAGTACCCAGGGCCCTGAAGCTTTCTTT. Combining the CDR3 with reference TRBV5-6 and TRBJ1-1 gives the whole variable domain DAGVTQSPTHLIKTRGQQVTLRCSPKSGHDTVSWYQQALGQGPQFIFQYYEEEERQRGNFPDRFSGHQFPNYSSELNVNALLLGDSALYLCASSTQGPEAFFGQGTRLTVV.

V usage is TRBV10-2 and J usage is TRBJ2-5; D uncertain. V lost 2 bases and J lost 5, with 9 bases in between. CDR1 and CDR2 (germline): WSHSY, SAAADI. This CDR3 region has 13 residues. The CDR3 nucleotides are TGCGCCAGCAGTGAGAGCGTCCCGGAGACCCAGTACTTC. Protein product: CASSESVPETQYF.

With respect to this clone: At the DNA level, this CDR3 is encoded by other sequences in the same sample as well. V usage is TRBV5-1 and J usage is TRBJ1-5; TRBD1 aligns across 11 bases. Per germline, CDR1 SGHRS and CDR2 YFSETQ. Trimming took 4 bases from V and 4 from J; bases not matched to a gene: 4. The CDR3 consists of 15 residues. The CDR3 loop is CASSEGTGGNQPQHF. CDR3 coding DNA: TGCGCCAGCAGCGAAGGGACAGGGGGAAATCAGCCCCAGCATTTT.

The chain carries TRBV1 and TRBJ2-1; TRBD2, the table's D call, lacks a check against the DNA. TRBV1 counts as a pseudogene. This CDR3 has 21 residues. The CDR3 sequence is CTSSPISGRTPFVGRYNEQFF. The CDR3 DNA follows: TGCACCAGCAGCCCGATTAGCGGGAGGACTCCCTTCGTTGGCCGATACAATGAGCAGTTCTTC.

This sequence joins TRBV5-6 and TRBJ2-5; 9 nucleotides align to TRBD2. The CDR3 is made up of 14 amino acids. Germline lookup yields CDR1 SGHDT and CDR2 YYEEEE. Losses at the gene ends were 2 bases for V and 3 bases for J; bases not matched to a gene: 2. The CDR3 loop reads CASSFPSGKETQYF. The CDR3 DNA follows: TGTGCCAGCAGCTTCCCTAGCGGGAAAGAGACCCAGTACTTC.

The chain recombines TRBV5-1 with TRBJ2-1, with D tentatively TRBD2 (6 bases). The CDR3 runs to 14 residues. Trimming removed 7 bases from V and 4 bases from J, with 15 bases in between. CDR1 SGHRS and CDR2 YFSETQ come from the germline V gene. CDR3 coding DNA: TGCGCCAGCTCAGTCGGGGGAAATTACAATGAGCAGTTCTTC. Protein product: CASSVGGNYNEQFF. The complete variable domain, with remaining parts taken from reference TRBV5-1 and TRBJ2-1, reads KAGVTQTPRYLIKTRGQQVTLSCSPISGHRSVSWYQQTPGQGLQFLFEYFSETQRNKGNFPGRFSGRQFSNSRSEMNVSTLELGDSALYLCASSVGGNYNEQFFGPGTRLTVL.

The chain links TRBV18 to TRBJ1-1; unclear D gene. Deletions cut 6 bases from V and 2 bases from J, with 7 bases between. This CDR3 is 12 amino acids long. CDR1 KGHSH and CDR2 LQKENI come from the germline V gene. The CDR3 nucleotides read TGTGCCAGCTCGGTGGGTAACACTGAAGCTTTCTTT. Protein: CASSVGNTEAFF.

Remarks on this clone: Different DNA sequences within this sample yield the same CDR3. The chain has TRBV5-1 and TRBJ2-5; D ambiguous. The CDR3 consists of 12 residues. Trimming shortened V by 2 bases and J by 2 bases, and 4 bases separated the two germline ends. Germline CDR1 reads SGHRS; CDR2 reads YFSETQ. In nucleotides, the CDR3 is TGCGCCAGCAGCTTTTCGCAAGAGACCCAGTACTTC. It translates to CASSFSQETQYF.

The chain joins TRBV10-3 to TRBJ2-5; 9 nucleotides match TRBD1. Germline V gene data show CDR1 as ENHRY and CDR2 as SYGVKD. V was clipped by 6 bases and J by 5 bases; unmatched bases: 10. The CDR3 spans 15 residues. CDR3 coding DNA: TGTGCCATCAGGGGTAACAGGGGGCTCGGGGAGACCCAGTACTTC. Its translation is CAIRGNRGLGETQYF.

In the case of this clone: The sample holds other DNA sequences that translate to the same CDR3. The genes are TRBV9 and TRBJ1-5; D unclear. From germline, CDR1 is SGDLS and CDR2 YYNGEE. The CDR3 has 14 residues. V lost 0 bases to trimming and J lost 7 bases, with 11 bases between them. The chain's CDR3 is CASSVGGGNQPQHF. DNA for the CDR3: TGTGCCAGCAGCGTAGGAGGAGGGAACCAGCCCCAGCATTTT.

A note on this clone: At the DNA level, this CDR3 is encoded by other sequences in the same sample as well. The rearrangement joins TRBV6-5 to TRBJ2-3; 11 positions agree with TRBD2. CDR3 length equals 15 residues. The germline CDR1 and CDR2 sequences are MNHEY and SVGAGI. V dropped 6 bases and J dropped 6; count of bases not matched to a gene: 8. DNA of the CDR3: TGTGCCAGCAGCCGTACTAGCGGGGGACCCGATACGCAGTATTTT. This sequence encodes CASSRTSGGPDTQYF.